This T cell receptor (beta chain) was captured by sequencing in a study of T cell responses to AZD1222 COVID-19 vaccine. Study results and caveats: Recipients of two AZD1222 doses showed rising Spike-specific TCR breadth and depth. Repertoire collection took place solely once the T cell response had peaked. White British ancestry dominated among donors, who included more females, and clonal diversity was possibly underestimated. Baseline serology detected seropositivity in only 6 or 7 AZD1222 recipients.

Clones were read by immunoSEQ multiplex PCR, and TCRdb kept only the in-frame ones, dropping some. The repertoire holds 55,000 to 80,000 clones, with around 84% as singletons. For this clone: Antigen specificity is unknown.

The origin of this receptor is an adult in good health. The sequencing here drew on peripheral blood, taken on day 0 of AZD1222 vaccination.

This CDR3 is CASSYSRWAYTEAFF. The CDR3 coding sequence is TGTGCCAGCAGTTACTCGAGATGGGCCTACACTGAAGCTTTCTTT. The genes are TRBV6-2 or TRBV6-3 and TRBJ1-1; D remains unclear. The CDR3 loop spans 15 amino acids. CDR1 is MNHEY, CDR2 SVGEGT, per germline. V gave up 0 bases and J gave up 3 bases, with 11 bases separating them.